This TCR beta chain was recovered during a study of shared clonotypes between healthy human individuals. Here immunoSEQ multiplex PCR was the method, and the copy in TCRdb shows in-frame clones only, minus some. The sample holds some 1 million clones, approximately 76% seen once. Germline loops: CDR1 MNHEY, CDR2 SMNVEV (reference sequence). The V end was cut by 6 bases, the J end by 8 bases, with 17 bases between. This CDR3 comprises 15 residues. The sample taken for sequencing was memory CD4+ T cells sorted from blood. The subset is: CD45RA-negative fraction. The chain uses TRBV27 and TRBJ1-6; possible D gene TRBD1, 5 bases. This receptor was taken from a young man in good health. CDR3 sequence (DNA): TGTGCCAGCAGACTCGGGACGGCTTGGGATTCACCCCTCCACTTT. This translates into CASRLGTAWDSPLHF.